The 21 T cell receptor beta chains given below trace back to one sample, sequenced in a study of cytomegalovirus exposure and HLA in healthy donors. Primers: 60 Vbeta forward and 13 Jbeta reverse. Profiled with immunoSEQ multiplex PCR; TCRdb holds only in-frame clones, not every one. This table has roughly 100,000 clones, roughly four fifths appearing once. Sequencing input: PBMCs. The receptor source for this set is a man aged 30 to 45 in good health and CMV-seropositive.

Points on this clone: One junction end does not reproduce the germline sequence, and a read error may be involved. The chain employs TRBV30 and TRBJ2-5; D perhaps matches TRBD2 (5 bases). The germline V gene encodes CDR1 GTSNPN and CDR2 SVGIG (reference sequence). This CDR3 has 13 residues. The CDR3 coding sequence is TGTGCCAGGAGGTCGCGGAACCAAGAGACCCAGTACTTC. It translates to CARRSRNQETQYF. The variable domain in full, completed from reference TRBV30 and TRBJ2-5, reads SQTIHQWPATLVQPVGSPLSLECTVEGTSNPNLYWYRQAAGRGLQLLFYSVGIGQISSEVPQNLSASRPQDRQFILSSKKLLLSDSGFYLCARRSRNQETQYFGPGTRLLVL.

The chain carries TRBV28 and TRBJ1-4, with a weak D call TRBD1 (5 bases). CDR3 length: 16 residues. Trimming removed 2 bases from V and 6 bases from J, with 16 bases in between. Germline lookup yields CDR1 MDHEN and CDR2 SYDVKM. CDR3 DNA: TGTGCCAGCAGTTTAGGGATGACAGAATTCTATGAAAAACTGTTTTTT. Encoded protein: CASSLGMTEFYEKLFF. Variable domain in full (rest from reference TRBV28 and TRBJ1-4): DVKVTQSSRYLVKRTGEKVFLECVQDMDHENMFWYRQDPGLGLRLIYFSYDVKMKEKGDIPEGYSVSREKKERFSLILESASTNQTSMYLCASSLGMTEFYEKLFFGSGTQLSVL.

The V and J genes are TRBV5-1 and TRBJ2-1, with TRBD2 identical over 10 bases. This CDR3 spans 16 amino acids. Germline CDR1 and CDR2: SGHRS and YFSETQ. J gave up 3 bases and V 0 bases, and 3 bases lay outside the gene matches. The CDR3 nucleotides read TGCGCCAGCAGCTTGGAACGACTAGCGGGCTACAATGAGCAGTTCTTC. This gives the protein CASSLERLAGYNEQFF. The full variable domain, completed using reference TRBV5-1 and TRBJ2-1, is KAGVTQTPRYLIKTRGQQVTLSCSPISGHRSVSWYQQTPGQGLQFLFEYFSETQRNKGNFPGRFSGRQFSNSRSEMNVSTLELGDSALYLCASSLERLAGYNEQFFGPGTRLTVL.

V usage is TRBV11-3 and J usage is TRBJ2-1; the match to TRBD2 covers 8 bases. After removal of 2 bases from V and 6 bases from J, the junction contained 3 bases not matched to a gene. The length of the CDR3 is 14 residues. The germline V gene encodes CDR1 SGHNT and CDR2 YENEEA. CDR3 region: CASSLTGRANEQFF. The CDR3 nucleotides are TGTGCCAGCAGCTTAACCGGGAGGGCCAATGAGCAGTTCTTC.

The V gene is TRBV2, the J gene TRBJ2-1; 12 bases fit TRBD2. Trimming removed 4 bases from V and 5 bases from J; junction bases left unmatched: 3. The CDR3 covers 15 residues. Germline V CDR1 and CDR2: SNHLY, FYNNEI. The CDR3 region is CASSGGLAGNNEQFF. DNA for the CDR3: TGTGCCAGCAGTGGCGGACTAGCGGGAAACAATGAGCAGTTCTTC.

V usage is TRBV5-5 and J usage is TRBJ2-2; possibly TRBD2 for D (6 bases). There are 17 residues in the CDR3. V shed 4 bases and J shed 3 bases, with 19 bases lying between them. Germline CDR1 SGHKS, CDR2 YYEKEE (reference sequence). DNA of the CDR3: TGTGCCAGCAGCCTGGGGCGGGGCGGCTCGGACACCGGGGAGCTGTTTTTT. As protein: CASSLGRGGSDTGELFF.

The rearrangement joins TRBV5-1 to TRBJ2-1; 9 bases fit TRBD1. The germline V gene has CDR1 SGHRS and CDR2 YFSETQ. V lost 7 bases to trimming and J lost 6 bases; unmatched junction nucleotides: 5. This CDR3 spans 13 amino acids. The CDR3 DNA reads TGCGCCAGCGGGGGACAGGGTTTCAATGAGCAGTTCTTC. Amino acid sequence: CASGGQGFNEQFF.

This clone was seen a few times. This chain links TRBV6-6 with TRBJ2-2, with no clear D. Germline-derived CDR1 and CDR2 are MNHNY and SVGAGI (reference sequence). V was shortened by 0 bases and J by 5 bases, with 7 bases between the two germline ends. The CDR3 runs 14 residues. The DNA of the CDR3 is TGTGCCAGCAGTTACTCACGGGTGACCGGGGAGCTGTTTTTT. Translating gives CASSYSRVTGELFF.

This clone has more than one count but fewer than ten. The gene calls are TRBV5-4 and TRBJ2-1, with 11 positions matching TRBD2. Germline V gene sequence: CDR1 SGHNT, CDR2 YYREEE (reference sequence). There are 15 residues in the CDR3. J lost 8 bases, V lost 2 bases, and 6 bases had no gene match. In DNA form, the CDR3 reads TGTGCCAGCAGCTTCAGGACTAGCGGGCTGTATGAGCAGTTCTTC. Protein sequence: CASSFRTSGLYEQFF.

The V gene is TRBV7-9, the J gene TRBJ2-1; 7 bases map to TRBD2. The ends lost 5 bases at V and 4 bases at J; junction bases unmatched: 11. From germline, CDR1 is SEHNR and CDR2 FQNEAQ (reference sequence). This CDR3 comprises 16 residues. CDR3 loop: CASSRQVGGGYNEQFF. The CDR3 bases are TGTGCCAGCAGCCGACAAGTCGGCGGGGGATACAATGAGCAGTTCTTC.

This clone was picked up one time. V is TRBV7-9 and J is TRBJ2-5; 12 bases match TRBD2. The assigned J gene may be wrong: the sequence end matches TRBJ2-7 better. The CDR3 has 16 amino acids. Germline CDR1 and CDR2: SEHNR and FQNEAQ (reference sequence). CDR3 sequence (DNA): TGTGCCAGCAGCTTCTGGACTAGCGGGATAAACTACGAGCAGTACTTC. It codes for CASSFWTSGINYEQYF.

This chain joins TRBV7-2 and TRBJ2-3, with 8 bases fitting TRBD1. CDR1 and CDR2 from the germline V gene are SGHTA and FQGNSA. The length of the CDR3 is 16 residues. Trimming cost V 5 bases and J 2 bases; bases outside gene matches: 9. The CDR3 DNA follows: TGTGCCAGCAGCCCTCGGACAGGGATGGCCACAGATACGCAGTATTTT. It codes for CASSPRTGMATDTQYF.

This clone was recorded a few times. CDR3 loop: CASSWNVVGGNQPQHF. DNA of the CDR3: TGTGCCAGCAGTTGGAATGTCGTAGGGGGCAATCAGCCCCAGCATTTT. The chain recombines TRBV2 with TRBJ1-5; TRBD1 is a possible D gene (5 bases). The CDR3 contains 16 residues. The germline gives CDR1 SNHLY, CDR2 FYNNEI. With 5 bases removed from V and 2 bases from J, the gap between germline ends came to 16 bases.

This chain joins TRBV10-3 and TRBJ2-3; 8 positions match TRBD1. Per the germline V gene, CDR1 is ENHRY and CDR2 is SYGVKD. J was trimmed by 1 base and V by 5 bases; bases with no gene match: 5. The CDR3 sequence is 15 residues long. The chain's CDR3 is CAISRDRTGTDTQYF. As DNA, the CDR3 is TGTGCCATCAGTAGGGACAGGACAGGCACAGATACGCAGTATTTT.

The CDR3 spells CASSIDGANQPQHF. The CDR3 DNA follows: TGTGCCAGTAGTATAGATGGGGCGAATCAGCCCCAGCATTTT. The V and J genes are TRBV19 and TRBJ1-5, with a weak D call TRBD1 (5 bases). Germline lookup yields CDR1 LNHDA and CDR2 SQIVND (reference sequence). Between the trimmed V and J ends, which lost 0 bases and 4 bases, there was a span of 7 bases. There are 14 residues in the CDR3.

Remarks on this clone: Compared with germline, one end of the junction differs, possibly owing to a read error. This chain links TRBV7-9 with TRBJ2-1; 10 nucleotides agree with TRBD2. The germline gives CDR1 SEHNR, CDR2 FQNEAQ (reference sequence). The CDR3 has 17 amino acids. The CDR3 coding sequence is TGTTCCAGCAGCCCCACCCTTACTAGCGGGACCTACAATGAGCAGTTCTTC. Translating it yields CSSSPTLTSGTYNEQFF.

V and J are TRBV30 and TRBJ2-2; possible D gene TRBD1, 6 bases. From germline, CDR1 is GTSNPN and CDR2 SVGIG (reference sequence). This CDR3 contains 14 residues. Trimming stripped 3 bases from V and 5 bases from J, with 13 bases between. CDR3 sequence: CAWSRDKMTGELFF. Written as DNA, the CDR3 is TGTGCCTGGAGCCGGGACAAAATGACCGGGGAGCTGTTTTTT.

This chain joins TRBV11-2 and TRBJ2-7, with 8 bases aligning to TRBD1. Germline trimming cut 5 bases from V and 6 bases from J; bases unmatched to any gene: 12. CDR1 and CDR2 from the germline V gene are SGHAT and FQNNGV. This CDR3 spans 15 amino acids. CDR3 DNA: TGTGCCAGCAGCCGTTCGACAGGGGTCCCCTCCGAGCAGTACTTC. Amino acid sequence: CASSRSTGVPSEQYF. Based on the CDR3 plus reference TRBV11-2 and TRBJ2-7, the full variable domain is EAGVAQSPRYKIIEKRQSVAFWCNPISGHATLYWYQQILGQGPKLLIQFQNNGVVDDSQLPKDRFSAERLKGVDSTLKIQPAKLEDSAVYLCASSRSTGVPSEQYFGPGTRLTVT.

This chain links TRBV25-1 with TRBJ2-5, with D possibly TRBD2 on 6 matching bases. Per the germline V gene, CDR1 is MGHDK and CDR2 is SYGVNS. The CDR3 spans 15 residues. Trimming removed 1 base at V and 4 bases at J, with 13 bases between. The CDR3 protein is CASSESSGDGETQYF. Written as DNA, the CDR3 is TGTGCCAGCAGTGAATCATCGGGGGATGGAGAGACCCAGTACTTC.

The rearrangement uses TRBV5-6 and TRBJ1-1; no firm D call. The V gene lost 2 bases and the J gene lost 2 bases, with 4 bases spanning the gap. CDR1 and CDR2 from the germline V gene are SGHDT and YYEEEE. The CDR3 contains 12 residues. The CDR3 spells CASSLLNTEAFF. CDR3 nucleotides: TGTGCCAGCAGCTTACTAAACACTGAAGCTTTCTTT.

The CDR3 here is CASSYSRMNTEAFF. The DNA for the CDR3 is TGTGCCAGCAGTTACTCGAGGATGAACACTGAAGCTTTCTTT. This chain links TRBV6-5 with TRBJ1-1; D not resolved. Germline V gives CDR1 MNHEY, CDR2 SVGAGI. This CDR3 spans 14 amino acids. V shed 0 bases and J shed 0 bases, with 5 bases lying between them.